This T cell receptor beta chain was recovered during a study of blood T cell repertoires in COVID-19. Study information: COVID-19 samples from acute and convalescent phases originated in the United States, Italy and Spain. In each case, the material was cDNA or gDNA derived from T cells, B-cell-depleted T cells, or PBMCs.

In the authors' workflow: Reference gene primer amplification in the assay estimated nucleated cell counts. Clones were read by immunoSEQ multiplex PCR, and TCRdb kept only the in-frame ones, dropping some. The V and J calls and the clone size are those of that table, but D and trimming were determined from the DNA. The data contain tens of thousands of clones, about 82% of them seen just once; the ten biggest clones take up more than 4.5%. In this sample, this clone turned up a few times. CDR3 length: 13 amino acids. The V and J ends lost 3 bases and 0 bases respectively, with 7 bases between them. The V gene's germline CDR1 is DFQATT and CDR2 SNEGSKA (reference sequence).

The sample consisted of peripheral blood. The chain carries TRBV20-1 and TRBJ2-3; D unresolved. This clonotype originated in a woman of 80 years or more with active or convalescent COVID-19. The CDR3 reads CSASEQSTDTQYF. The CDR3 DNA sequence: TGCAGTGCTAGTGAGCAGAGCACAGATACGCAGTATTTT.